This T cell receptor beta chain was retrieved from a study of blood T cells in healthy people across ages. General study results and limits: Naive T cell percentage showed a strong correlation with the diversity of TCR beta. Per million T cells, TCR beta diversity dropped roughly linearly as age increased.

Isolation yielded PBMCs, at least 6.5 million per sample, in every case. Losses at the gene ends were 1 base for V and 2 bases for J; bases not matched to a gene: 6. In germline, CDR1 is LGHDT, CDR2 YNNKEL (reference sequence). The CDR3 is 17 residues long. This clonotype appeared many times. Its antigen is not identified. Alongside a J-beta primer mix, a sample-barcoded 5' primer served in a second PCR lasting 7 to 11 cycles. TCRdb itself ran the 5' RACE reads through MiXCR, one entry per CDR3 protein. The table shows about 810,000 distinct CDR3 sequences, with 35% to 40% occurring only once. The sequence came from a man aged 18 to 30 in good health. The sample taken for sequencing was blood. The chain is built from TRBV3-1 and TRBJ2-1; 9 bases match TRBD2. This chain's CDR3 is CASSQGASGVTYNEQFF. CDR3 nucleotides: TGTGCCAGCAGCCAAGGGGCTAGCGGGGTTACCTACAATGAGCAGTTCTTC.